Included here is one T cell receptor beta chain sequence, with context. Its antigen is unknown. Germline V gene data show CDR1 as SEHNR and CDR2 as FQNEAQ (reference sequence). V was pared by 0 bases and J by 0 bases, with 6 bases between. The CDR3 is 15 amino acids. The data belong to a study of cytomegalovirus exposure and HLA in healthy donors. Findings and caveats of the study: Reported results showed that the classifier diagnosed cytomegalovirus status with high specificity and sensitivity. Listed as cytomegalovirus-associated were approximately 160 TCR beta chains.

TCRdb's copy holds only in-frame clones and misses some; the assay was immunoSEQ multiplex PCR. The table lists a few hundred thousand clones, less than 95% of them singletons. This chain joins TRBV7-9 and TRBJ2-1, with unresolved D. This TCR was sampled from a young woman in good health and CMV-seronegative. The sample consisted of PBMCs. CDR3 residues: CASSLAASSYNEQFF. Written as DNA, the CDR3 is TGTGCCAGCAGCTTAGCAGCGAGCTCCTACAATGAGCAGTTCTTC.